This T cell receptor beta chain was profiled in a study of blood T cells in healthy people across ages. Between the trimmed V and J ends, which lost 3 bases and 4 bases, there was a span of 13 bases. CDR1 is MNHEY, CDR2 SMNVEV, per germline (reference sequence). CDR3 length equals 15 residues. Study observations and caveats: Observed TCR beta diversity showed a strong correlation with the percentage of naive T cells as measured by flow cytometry. Donors of long life had a larger count of naive CD4+ cells and greater diversity than aged donors.

As regards this clonotype: Its specificity is unknown.

Primed by a sample-barcoded 5' primer and a J-beta primer mix, a second PCR proceeded for about 7 to 11 cycles. Every individual sample yielded 2.5 million or more paired-end reads (each containing CDR3). Using its own MiXCR run on the 5' RACE reads, TCRdb lists one record per CDR3 protein. The data contain about a million distinct CDR3 sequences, around two fifths of them singletons. The chain carries TRBV27 and TRBJ1-5; the D gene is possibly TRBD1 (6 bases). This TCR was recovered from a man between 18 and 29 years old in good health. Sequencing input: blood. CDR3: CASSFADRMNQPQHF. In nucleotides, the CDR3 is TGTGCCAGCAGTTTTGCGGACAGAATGAATCAGCCCCAGCATTTT.